A single sample gave rise to the 3 T cell receptor beta chains below, sequenced in a study of blood T cell repertoires in COVID-19. Profiling relied on immunoSEQ multiplex PCR, and the TCRdb table lists in-frame clones only, not all of them. The data contain 230,000 or so clones, around four fifths of them singletons. Sequencing was carried out using peripheral blood. The receptors come from a man in his thirties or forties with active or convalescent COVID-19.

The chain couples TRBV11-2 to TRBJ1-5, with 11 bases lining up with TRBD1. Germline V gene lookup returns CDR1 SGHAT and CDR2 FQNNGV. The V gene end was trimmed by 2 bases and the J gene end by 7 bases; junction bases not matched to a gene: 7. The CDR3 is 16 amino acids. CDR3 in amino acids: CASSLNGQGAMQPQHF. The CDR3 nucleotides read TGTGCCAGCAGCTTAAATGGACAGGGGGCGATGCAGCCCCAGCATTTT.

CDR3 sequence (DNA): TGTGCCAGCAGCCAAGATGGGGCGGCCGGTGAGCAGTTCTTC. Its protein product is CASSQDGAAGEQFF. This chain connects TRBV14 to TRBJ2-1, with a weak D call TRBD1 (5 bases). V lost 0 bases to trimming and J lost 9 bases, with 12 bases between them. Germline V gene lookup returns CDR1 SGHDN and CDR2 FVKESK. This CDR3 spans 14 amino acids.

This chain joins TRBV13 and TRBJ2-2, with D possibly being TRBD1 (5 bases). V was clipped by 5 bases and J by 1 base, with 8 bases between them. Germline CDR1 reads PRHDT; CDR2 reads FYEKMQ (reference sequence). The CDR3 is 14 residues long. The DNA of the CDR3 is TGTGCCAGCAGCCTTACAGGGAACACCGGGGAGCTGTTTTTT. Protein sequence: CASSLTGNTGELFF.